The clone carrying this T cell receptor (beta chain) has at least ten counts. Researchers attached unique molecular identifiers to individual cDNA molecules. One entry per CDR3 protein results from TCRdb running MiXCR on the 5' RACE reads. The sample has tens of thousands of distinct CDR3 sequences, more than 4.5% seen once; the top ten hold more than 6.5%. This record comes from a study of early T cells in non-severe SARS-CoV-2 infection. Sequenced sample: whole blood. The TCR originated in an adult who was a healthcare worker with PCR-confirmed SARS-CoV-2 infection or an uninfected control (not recorded which).

This chain's CDR3 is CASSIDSQNGYTF. In DNA, the CDR3 is TGTGCCAGTAGTATTGACAGCCAAAATGGCTACACCTTC. The chain uses TRBV19 and TRBJ1-2; a weak D match, TRBD1 (5 bases). Trimming left V 3 bases short and J 6 bases short, with 11 bases between. Per germline, CDR1 LNHDA and CDR2 SQIVND (reference sequence). The CDR3 spans 13 residues.